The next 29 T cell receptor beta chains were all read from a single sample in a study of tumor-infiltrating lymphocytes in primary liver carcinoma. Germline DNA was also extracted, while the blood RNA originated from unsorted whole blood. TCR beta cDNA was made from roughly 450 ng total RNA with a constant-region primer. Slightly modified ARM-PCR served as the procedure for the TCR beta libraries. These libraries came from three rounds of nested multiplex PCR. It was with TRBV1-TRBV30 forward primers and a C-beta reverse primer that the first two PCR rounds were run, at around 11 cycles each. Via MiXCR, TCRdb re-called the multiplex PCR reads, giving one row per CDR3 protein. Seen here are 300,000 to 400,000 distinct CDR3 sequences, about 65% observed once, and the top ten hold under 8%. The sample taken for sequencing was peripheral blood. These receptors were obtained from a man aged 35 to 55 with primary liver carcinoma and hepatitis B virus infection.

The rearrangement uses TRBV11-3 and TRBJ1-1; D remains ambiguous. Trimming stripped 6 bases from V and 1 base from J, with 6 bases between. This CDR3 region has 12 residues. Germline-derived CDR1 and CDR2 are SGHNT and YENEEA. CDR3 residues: CASRVWNTEAFF. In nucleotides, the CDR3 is TGTGCCAGCAGGGTATGGAACACTGAAGCTTTCTTT.

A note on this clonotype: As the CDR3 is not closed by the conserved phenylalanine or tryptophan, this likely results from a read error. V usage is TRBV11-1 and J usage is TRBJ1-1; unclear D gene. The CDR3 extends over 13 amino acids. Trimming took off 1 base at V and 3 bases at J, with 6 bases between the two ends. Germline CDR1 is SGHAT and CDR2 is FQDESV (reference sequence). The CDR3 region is CASSLGLDTEAFS. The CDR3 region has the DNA TGTGCCAGCAGCTTAGGGTTGGACACTGAAGCTTTCTCT.

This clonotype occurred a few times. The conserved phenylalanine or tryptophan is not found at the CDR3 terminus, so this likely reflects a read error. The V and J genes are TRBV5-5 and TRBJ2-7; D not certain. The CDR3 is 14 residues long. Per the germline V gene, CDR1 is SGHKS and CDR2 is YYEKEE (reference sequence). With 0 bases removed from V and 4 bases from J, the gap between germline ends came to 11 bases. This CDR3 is CASSLEQFFYEQYL. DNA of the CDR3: TGTGCCAGCAGCTTGGAACAGTTCTTTTACGAGCAGTACCTC.

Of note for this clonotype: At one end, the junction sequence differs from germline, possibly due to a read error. The CDR3 DNA is TGTGCCAGGAGCTCCAGACCGACAGGGGCGATCCACAATGGGCAGTTCTTC. It is translated as CARSSRPTGAIHNGQFF. The chain carries TRBV11-2 and TRBJ2-1; 8 bases map to TRBD1. Germline V lookup: CDR1 SGHAT, CDR2 FQNNGV. This CDR3 has 17 residues.

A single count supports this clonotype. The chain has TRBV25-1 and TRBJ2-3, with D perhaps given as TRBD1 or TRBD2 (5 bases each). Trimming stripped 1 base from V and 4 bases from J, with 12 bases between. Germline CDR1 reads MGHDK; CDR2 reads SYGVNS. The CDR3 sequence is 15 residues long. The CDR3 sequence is CASSESGRGADTQYF. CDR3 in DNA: TGTGCCAGCAGTGAATCGGGGAGAGGGGCAGATACGCAGTATTTT.

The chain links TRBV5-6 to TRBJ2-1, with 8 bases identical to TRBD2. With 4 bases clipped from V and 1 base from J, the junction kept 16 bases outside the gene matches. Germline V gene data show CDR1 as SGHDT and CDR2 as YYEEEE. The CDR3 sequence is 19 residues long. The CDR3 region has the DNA TGTGCCAGCAGCGAGGGACTAGTGGGAGGCCCCCTGTCCTACAATGAGCAGTTCTTC. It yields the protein CASSEGLVGGPLSYNEQFF.

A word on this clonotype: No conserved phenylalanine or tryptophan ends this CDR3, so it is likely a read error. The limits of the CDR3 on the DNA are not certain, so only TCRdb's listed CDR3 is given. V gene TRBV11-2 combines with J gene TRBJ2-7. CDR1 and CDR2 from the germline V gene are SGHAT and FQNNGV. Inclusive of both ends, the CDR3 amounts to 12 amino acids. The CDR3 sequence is CASSATAYEEYI.

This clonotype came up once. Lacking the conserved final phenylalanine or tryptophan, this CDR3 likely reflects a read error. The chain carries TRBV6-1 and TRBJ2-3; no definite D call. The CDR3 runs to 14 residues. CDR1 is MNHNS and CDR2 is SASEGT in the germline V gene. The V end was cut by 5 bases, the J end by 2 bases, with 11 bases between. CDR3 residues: CASSLAHTTDTQYP. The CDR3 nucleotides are TGTGCCAGCAGTTTGGCACATACCACAGATACGCAGTATCCT.

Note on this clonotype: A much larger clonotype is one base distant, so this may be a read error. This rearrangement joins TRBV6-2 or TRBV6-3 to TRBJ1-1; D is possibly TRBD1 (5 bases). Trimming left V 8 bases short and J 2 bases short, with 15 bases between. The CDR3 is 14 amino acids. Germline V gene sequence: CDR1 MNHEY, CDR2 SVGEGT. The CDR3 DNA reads TGTGCCAGCGGACAACCAGCGGGTAACACTGAAGCTTTCTTT. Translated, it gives CASGQPAGNTEAFF.

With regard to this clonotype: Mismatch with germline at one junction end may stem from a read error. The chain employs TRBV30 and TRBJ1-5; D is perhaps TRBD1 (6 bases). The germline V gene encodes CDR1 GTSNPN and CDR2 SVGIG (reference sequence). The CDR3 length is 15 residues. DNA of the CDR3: TGTGCCTGGGTCCTCGCGGGGGGCCGCAATCAGTCCCATCATTTT. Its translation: CAWVLAGGRNQSHHF.

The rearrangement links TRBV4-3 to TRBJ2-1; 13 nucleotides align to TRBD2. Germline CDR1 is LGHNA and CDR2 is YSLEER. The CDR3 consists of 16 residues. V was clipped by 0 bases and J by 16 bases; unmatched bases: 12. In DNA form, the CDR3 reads TGCGCCAGCAGCCAAGAGACTAGCGGGAGGATCGGTGAGTATTTCTTC. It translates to CASSQETSGRIGEYFF.

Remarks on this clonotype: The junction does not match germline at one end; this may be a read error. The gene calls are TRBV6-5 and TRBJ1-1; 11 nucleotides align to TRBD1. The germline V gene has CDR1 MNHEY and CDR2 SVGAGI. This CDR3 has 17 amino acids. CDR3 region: CANSLKGQGAWNTEAFF. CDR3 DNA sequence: TGTGCCAACAGTCTGAAAGGACAGGGGGCTTGGAACACTGAAGCTTTCTTT.

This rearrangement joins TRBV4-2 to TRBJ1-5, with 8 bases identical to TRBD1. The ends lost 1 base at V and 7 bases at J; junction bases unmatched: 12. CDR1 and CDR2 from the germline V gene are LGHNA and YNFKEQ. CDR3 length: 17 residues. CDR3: CASSQVGGQGIYQPQHF. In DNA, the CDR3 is TGTGCCAGCAGCCAAGTGGGAGGACAGGGAATTTACCAGCCCCAGCATTTT.

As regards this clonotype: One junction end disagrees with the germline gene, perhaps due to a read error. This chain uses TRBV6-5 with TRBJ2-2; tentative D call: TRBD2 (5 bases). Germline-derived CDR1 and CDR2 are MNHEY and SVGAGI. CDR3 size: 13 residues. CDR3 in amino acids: CTSSLGNLGELFF. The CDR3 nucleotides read TGTACCAGCAGTTTGGGAAACCTCGGGGAGTTGTTTTTT.

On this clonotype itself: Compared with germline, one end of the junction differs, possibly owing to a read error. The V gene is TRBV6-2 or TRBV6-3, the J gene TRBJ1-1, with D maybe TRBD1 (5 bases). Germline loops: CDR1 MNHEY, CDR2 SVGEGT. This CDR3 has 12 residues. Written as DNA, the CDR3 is TGTGTCACCCAGAGTTTTGGGACCACCACCGGCTTT. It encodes CVTQSFGTTTGF.

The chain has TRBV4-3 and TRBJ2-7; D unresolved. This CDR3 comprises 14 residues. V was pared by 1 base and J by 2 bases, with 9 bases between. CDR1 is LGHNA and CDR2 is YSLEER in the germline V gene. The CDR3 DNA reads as TGCGCCAGCAGCCAAGTAGTACGGACCTACGAGCAGTACTTC. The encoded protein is CASSQVVRTYEQYF.

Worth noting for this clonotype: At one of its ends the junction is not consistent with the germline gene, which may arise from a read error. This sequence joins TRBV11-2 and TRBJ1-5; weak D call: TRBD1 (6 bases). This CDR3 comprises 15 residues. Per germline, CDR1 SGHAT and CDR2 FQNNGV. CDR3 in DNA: TGTACCAGCAGCCCTGGACAGCTTAGCAATCAGCCCCAGCATTTT. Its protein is CTSSPGQLSNQPQHF. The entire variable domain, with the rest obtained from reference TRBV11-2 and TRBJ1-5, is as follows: EAGVAQSPRYKIIEKRQSVAFWCNPISGHATLYWYQQILGQGPKLLIQFQNNGVVDDSQLPKDRFSAERLKGVDSTLKIQPAKLEDSAVYLCTSSPGQLSNQPQHFGDGTRLSIL.

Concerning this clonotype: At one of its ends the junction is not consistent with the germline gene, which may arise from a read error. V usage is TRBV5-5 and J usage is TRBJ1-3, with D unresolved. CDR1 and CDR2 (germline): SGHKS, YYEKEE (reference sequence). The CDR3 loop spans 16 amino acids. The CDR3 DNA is TGTACCAGCAGCTTGGCAGCCGGAACCTCTGGAAACACCATATATTTT. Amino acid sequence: CTSSLAAGTSGNTIYF.

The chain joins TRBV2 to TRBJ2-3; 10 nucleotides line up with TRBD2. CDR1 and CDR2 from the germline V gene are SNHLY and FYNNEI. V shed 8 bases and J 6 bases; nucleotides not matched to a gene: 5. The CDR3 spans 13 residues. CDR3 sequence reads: CASLAGEGDTQYF. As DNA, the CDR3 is TGTGCCAGCCTAGCGGGAGAGGGTGATACGCAGTATTTT. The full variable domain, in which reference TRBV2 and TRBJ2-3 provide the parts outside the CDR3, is EPEVTQTPSHQVTQMGQEVILRCVPISNHLYFYWYRQILGQKVEFLVSFYNNEISEKSEIFDDQFSVERPDGSNFTLKIRSTKLEDSAMYFCASLAGEGDTQYFGPGTRLTVL.

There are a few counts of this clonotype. In DNA, the CDR3 is TGTGCCTGGAGTGTACAAGGGGGCACAGATACGCAGTATTTT. Its protein product is CAWSVQGGTDTQYF. V and J are TRBV30 and TRBJ2-3, with D possibly being TRBD1 (5 bases). The CDR3 extends over 14 amino acids. Trimming pared 0 bases from V and 1 base from J, leaving 8 bases between. Germline values: CDR1 GTSNPN, CDR2 SVGIG (reference sequence). The full variable domain, completed using reference TRBV30 and TRBJ2-3, is SQTIHQWPATLVQPVGSPLSLECTVEGTSNPNLYWYRQAAGRGLQLLFYSVGIGQISSEVPQNLSASRPQDRQFILSSKKLLLSDSGFYLCAWSVQGGTDTQYFGPGTRLTVL.

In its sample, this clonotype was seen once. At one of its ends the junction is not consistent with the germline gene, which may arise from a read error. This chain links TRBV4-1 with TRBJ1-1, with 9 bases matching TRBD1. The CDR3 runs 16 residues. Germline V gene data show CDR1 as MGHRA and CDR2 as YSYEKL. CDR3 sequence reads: CASSQDGTGSDTVAFF. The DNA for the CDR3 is TGCGCCAGCAGCCAAGATGGGACAGGGTCGGACACTGTAGCTTTCTTT.

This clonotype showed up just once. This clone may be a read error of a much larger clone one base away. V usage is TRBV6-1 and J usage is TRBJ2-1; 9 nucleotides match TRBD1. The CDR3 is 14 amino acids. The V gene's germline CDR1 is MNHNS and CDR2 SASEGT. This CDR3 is CVSRPGQGINEQFF. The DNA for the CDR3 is TGTGTCAGCAGGCCGGGACAGGGTATCAATGAGCAGTTCTTC.

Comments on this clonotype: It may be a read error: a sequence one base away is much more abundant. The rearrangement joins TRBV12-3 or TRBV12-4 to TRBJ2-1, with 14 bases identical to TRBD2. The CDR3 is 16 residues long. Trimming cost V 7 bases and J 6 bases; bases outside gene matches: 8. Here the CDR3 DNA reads TGTGCCAGCACCGAGGGGGGGACTAGCGGGGGCAATGAGCAGTTCTTC. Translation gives CASTEGGTSGGNEQFF.

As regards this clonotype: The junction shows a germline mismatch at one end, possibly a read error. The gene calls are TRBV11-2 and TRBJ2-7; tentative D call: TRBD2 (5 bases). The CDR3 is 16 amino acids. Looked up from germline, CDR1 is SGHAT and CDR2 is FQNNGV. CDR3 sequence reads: CASNLDSTWRAYEQYF. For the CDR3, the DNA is TGTGCCAGCAACTTAGATTCCACTTGGCGGGCCTACGAGCAGTACTTC.

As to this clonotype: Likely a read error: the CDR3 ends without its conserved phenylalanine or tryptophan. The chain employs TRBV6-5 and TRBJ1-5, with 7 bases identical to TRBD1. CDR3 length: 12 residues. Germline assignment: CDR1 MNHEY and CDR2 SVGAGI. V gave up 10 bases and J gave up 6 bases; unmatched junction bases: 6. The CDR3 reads CANRNRGQPQHL. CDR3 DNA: TGTGCCAACAGGAACAGGGGTCAGCCCCAGCATCTT.

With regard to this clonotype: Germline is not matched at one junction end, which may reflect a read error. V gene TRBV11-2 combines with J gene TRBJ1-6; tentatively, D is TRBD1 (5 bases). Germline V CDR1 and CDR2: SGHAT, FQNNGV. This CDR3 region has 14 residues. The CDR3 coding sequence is TGTGCAAGCAGCGCACGGGGCAGTAAATCACCCCTCCACTTT. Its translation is CASSARGSKSPLHF.

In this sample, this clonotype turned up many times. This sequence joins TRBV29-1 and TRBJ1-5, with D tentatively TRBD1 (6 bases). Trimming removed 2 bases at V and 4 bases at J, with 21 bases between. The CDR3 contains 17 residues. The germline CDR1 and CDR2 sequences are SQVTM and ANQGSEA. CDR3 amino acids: CSVEIGSGGGGNQPQHF. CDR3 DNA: TGCAGCGTTGAAATAGGTTCCGGGGGGGGCGGAAATCAGCCCCAGCATTTT.

DNA of the CDR3: TGTGCCAGCAGCTTTCTTAGCGGGAGGGACTACGGGCAATACTTC. This translates into CASSFLSGRDYGQYF. The genes are TRBV11-2 and TRBJ2-7; TRBD2 aligns across 11 bases. The CDR3 is 15 residues long. The germline gives CDR1 SGHAT, CDR2 FQNNGV. The J segment lost 13 bases and the V segment lost 3 bases, leaving 14 bases of the junction unmatched.

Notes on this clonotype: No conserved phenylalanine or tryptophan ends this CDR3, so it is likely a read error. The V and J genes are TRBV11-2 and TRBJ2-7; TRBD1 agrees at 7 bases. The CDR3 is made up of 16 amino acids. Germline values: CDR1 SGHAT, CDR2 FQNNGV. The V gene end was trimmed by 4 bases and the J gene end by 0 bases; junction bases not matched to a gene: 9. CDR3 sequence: CASSSSSGTASYEQYS. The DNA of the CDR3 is TGTGCCAGCAGCTCTTCATCTGGGACAGCCTCCTACGAGCAGTACTCC.